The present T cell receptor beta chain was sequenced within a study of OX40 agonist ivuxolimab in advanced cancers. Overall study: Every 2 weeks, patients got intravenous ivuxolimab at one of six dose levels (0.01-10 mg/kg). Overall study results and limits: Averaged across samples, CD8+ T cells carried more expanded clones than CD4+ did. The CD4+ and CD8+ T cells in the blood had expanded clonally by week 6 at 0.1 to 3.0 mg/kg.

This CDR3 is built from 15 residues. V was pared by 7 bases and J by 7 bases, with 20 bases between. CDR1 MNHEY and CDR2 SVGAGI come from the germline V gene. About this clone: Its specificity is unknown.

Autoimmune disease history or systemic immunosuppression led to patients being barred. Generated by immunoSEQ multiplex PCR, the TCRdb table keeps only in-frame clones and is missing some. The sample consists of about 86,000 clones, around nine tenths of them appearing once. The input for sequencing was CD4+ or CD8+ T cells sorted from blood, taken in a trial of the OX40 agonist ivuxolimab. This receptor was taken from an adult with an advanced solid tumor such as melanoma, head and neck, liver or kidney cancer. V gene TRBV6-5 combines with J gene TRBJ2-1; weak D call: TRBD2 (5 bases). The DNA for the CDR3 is TGTGCCAGCACGCCTGTACGCGGAGGTAGGAATGAGCAGTTCTTC. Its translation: CASTPVRGGRNEQFF.